The next 2 T cell receptor beta chains were all read from a single sample in a study of Tregs in tolerant kidney transplant recipients. Assay used: immunoSEQ multiplex PCR; TCRdb lists only in-frame clones, some missing. Here the sample spans 200,000 to 300,000 clones, 65% to 85% being singletons. The sequencing sample was made of CD4+ T cells from blood. Source of these receptors: a human donor in good health.

The chain links TRBV18 to TRBJ2-7, with TRBD2 matching 13 bases. After removal of 5 bases from V and 3 bases from J, the junction contained 7 bases not matched to a gene. The CDR3 covers 16 residues. Germline CDR1 reads KGHSH; CDR2 reads LQKENI. CDR3 DNA sequence: TGTGCCAGCTCAACCGGACTAGCGGGAGACGGCTACGAGCAGTACTTC. Translating it yields CASSTGLAGDGYEQYF.

As to this clone: The identical CDR3 is also encoded by other nucleotide sequences in the sample. The chain carries TRBV5-1 and TRBJ2-3; no clear D. The length of the CDR3 is 15 residues. V was trimmed by 0 bases and J by 0 bases, leaving 8 bases between them. Germline lookup yields CDR1 SGHRS and CDR2 YFSETQ. Here the CDR3 reads CASSLARPSTDTQYF. CDR3 sequence (DNA): TGCGCCAGCAGCTTGGCTCGGCCCAGCACAGATACGCAGTATTTT.